Listed below are T cell receptor beta chains from one sample, sequenced in a study of blood T cell repertoires in COVID-19. Method: immunoSEQ multiplex PCR; TCRdb's copy keeps in-frame clones and lacks some. The sample yields approximately 130,000 clones, approximately 90% seen once. Sample: peripheral blood. These receptors were obtained from a man aged 45-65 years with acute or convalescent COVID-19. CDR3s include the opening cysteine and the closing phenylalanine or tryptophan. The order of the fields is J gene, clone size, CDR3 length, V gene, D gene, CDR3 DNA, CDR3 protein. A D gene is named only where the DNA matches it firmly. Clone size is given for some rows only: seen once, a few or many times, or a class if the clone is expanded.

TRBJ1-1 | NA | 15 | TRBV2 | NA | TGTGCCAGCACCGGTAGGGAGACCGCGAACACTGAAGCTTTCTTT | CASTGRETANTEAFF
TRBJ1-2 | NA | 14 | TRBV2 | NA | TGTGCCAGCAGTGTAGGAGGAAGGACTCATGGCTACACCTTC | CASSVGGRTHGYTF
TRBJ2-7 | NA | 17 | TRBV15 | TRBD1 | TGTGCCACCAGCCGCACCGGGACAGGGGCTGATTCCTACGAGCAGTACTTC | CATSRTGTGADSYEQYF
TRBJ1-1 | NA | 15 | TRBV18 | NA | TGTGCCAGCTCACTGGGGGGGGCTGCGAACACTGAAGCTTTCTTT | CASSLGGAANTEAFF
TRBJ2-7 | NA | 16 | TRBV4-3 | TRBD1 | TGCGCCAGCAGCCAAGAACCAGGCACAGGGGGTAAGGAGCAGTACTTC | CASSQEPGTGGKEQYF
TRBJ1-6 | NA | 14 | TRBV6-5 | TRBD1 | TGTGCCAGCAGACCGGGACAGTATAATTCACCCCTCCACTTT | CASRPGQYNSPLHF
TRBJ1-1 | NA | 15 | TRBV5-1 | TRBD1 | TGCGCCAGCAGCTACACCGGGACAGCGAACACTGAAGCTTTCTTT | CASSYTGTANTEAFF
TRBJ2-2 | NA | 14 | TRBV7-2 | NA | TGTGCCAGCAGCTTAGTGGGCCGCACCGGGGAGCTGTTTTTT | CASSLVGRTGELFF
TRBJ2-3 | NA | 15 | TRBV7-2 | NA | TGTGCCAGCAGCTTAGCGGGAGGAGGAGGGGATACGCAGTATTTT | CASSLAGGGGDTQYF
TRBJ1-5 | NA | 18 | TRBV6-2/TRBV6-3 | TRBD1 | TGTGCCAGCAGTCGGGACAGGGCCAACTTATATAGCAATCAGCCCCAGCATTTT | CASSRDRANLYSNQPQHF
TRBJ1-1 | NA | 15 | TRBV5-1 | TRBD1 | TGCGCCAGCAGCTCCGAGACAGGGGTGAACACTGAAGCTTTCTTT | CASSSETGVNTEAFF
TRBJ2-3 | NA | 14 | TRBV11-3 | NA | TGTGCCAGCAGCTCCGGGACTGTCACAGATACGCAGTATTTT | CASSSGTVTDTQYF
TRBJ2-5 | NA | 15 | TRBV5-4 | TRBD2 | TGTGCCAGCAGCTCCCAGCGGGAGCGGGGGGAGACCCAGTACTTC | CASSSQRERGETQYF
TRBJ2-2 | NA | 15 | TRBV11-2 | TRBD1 | TGTGCCAGCAGCACAAGGACAGGGGGGACCGGGGAGCTGTTTTTT | CASSTRTGGTGELFF
TRBJ1-2 | NA | 12 | TRBV2 | NA | TGTGCCAGCAGGGCGGATAACTATGGCTACACCTTC | CASRADNYGYTF
TRBJ2-1 | NA | 14 | TRBV29-1 | NA | TGCAGCTGTAACACAGGGTCGGGGTACAATGAGCAGTTCTTC | CSCNTGSGYNEQFF
TRBJ2-7 | NA | 15 | TRBV27 | NA | TGTGCCAGCAGTCCTACTCTCAACTCAAATTACGAGCAGTACTTC | CASSPTLNSNYEQYF
TRBJ2-2 | NA | 16 | TRBV7-6 | TRBD1 | TGTGCCAGCAGCTTAACCGGGACAGGGCCCACCGGGGAGCTGTTTTTT | CASSLTGTGPTGELFF
TRBJ1-4 | NA | 12 | TRBV30 | NA | TGTGCCTTGAGGGCCCCTAATGAAAAACTGTTTTTT | CALRAPNEKLFF
TRBJ1-2 | NA | 13 | TRBV4-1 | NA | TGCGCCAGCAGCCTACAGGGCAATGGTGGCTACACCTTC | CASSLQGNGGYTF
TRBJ2-7 | NA | 13 | TRBV3-1/TRBV3-2 | TRBD2 | TGTGCCAGCAGCCCTAGCGGAGTGGACGAGCAGTACTTC | CASSPSGVDEQYF
TRBJ1-5 | NA | 14 | TRBV24-1 | NA | TGTGCCACCAGTGGCGAGGGAGGCAATCAGCCCCAGCATTTT | CATSGEGGNQPQHF
TRBJ2-3 | NA | 14 | TRBV27 | TRBD2 | TGTGCCAGCAGTATAGCGGGAAGCACAGATACGCAGTATTTT | CASSIAGSTDTQYF
TRBJ2-6 | NA | 16 | TRBV11-1 | NA | TGTGCCAGCAGCCCATCAGTCCTCTCTGGGGCCAACGTCCTGACTTTC | CASSPSVLSGANVLTF
TRBJ1-5 | NA | 14 | TRBV23-1 | NA | TGCGCCAGCAGTCCTAGTCGTAGTCTGCAGCCCCAGCATTTT | CASSPSRSLQPQHF
TRBJ1-5 | NA | 14 | TRBV19 | TRBD1 | TGTGCCAGTAAAACAGGGGTGGGGAATCAGCCCCAGCATTTT | CASKTGVGNQPQHF
TRBJ2-2 | NA | 15 | TRBV14 | NA | TGTGCCAGCACCTACCCGTACTCGAACACCGGGGAGCTGTTTTTT | CASTYPYSNTGELFF
TRBJ2-1 | NA | 14 | TRBV9 | TRBD2 | TGTGCCAGCACTGTAAGCGGGGGCTCGACTGAGCAGTTCTTC | CASTVSGGSTEQFF
TRBJ2-7 | once | 16 | TRBV9 | TRBD2 | TGTGCCAGCAGCTTCAGACTAGCGGGAGAAGTCTACGAGCAGTACTTC | CASSFRLAGEVYEQYF
TRBJ2-7 | NA | 15 | TRBV4-2 | TRBD1 | TGTGCCAGCAGCCACCCCGGGACAGGGGGCCACGAGCAGTACTTC | CASSHPGTGGHEQYF
TRBJ2-7 | NA | 16 | TRBV10-2 | TRBD2 | TGCGCCAGCAGTGAGTCGACGCCCGGACTAGCGGGAGAGGAGAACTTC | CASSESTPGLAGEENF
TRBJ2-3 | NA | 17 | TRBV24-1 | TRBD2 | TGTGCCACCAGTGATTTGGGTCGGACTAGCGGGAGAGATACGCAGTATTTT | CATSDLGRTSGRDTQYF
TRBJ1-2 | NA | 16 | TRBV6-5 | NA | TGTGCCAGCAGTTACTCGGCTGCCACTAAACACCATGGCTACACCTTC | CASSYSAATKHHGYTF
TRBJ2-1 | NA | 17 | TRBV24-1 | TRBD2 | TGTGCCACCAGTGATCCTCCGACCGGGAGGAGTCGCAATGAGCAGTTCTTC | CATSDPPTGRSRNEQFF
TRBJ1-1 | once | 13 | TRBV10-1 | NA | TGCGCCAGCAGTGACAGGGGGAACACTGAAGCTTTCTTT | CASSDRGNTEAFF
TRBJ1-5 | NA | 19 | TRBV19 | TRBD1 | TGTGCCAGTAGTACCCGGGACAGGGTAGAGGGTAATAGCAATCAGCCCCAGCATTTT | CASSTRDRVEGNSNQPQHF
TRBJ1-2 | few | 12 | TRBV6-5 | NA | TGTGCCAGCAGTTACCGGGGATATGGCTACACCTTC | CASSYRGYGYTF
TRBJ2-1 | NA | 15 | TRBV11-2 | TRBD2 | TGTGCCAGCAGCCTGAGCGGGAGGGCGGGGAATGAGCAGTTCTTC | CASSLSGRAGNEQFF
TRBJ2-2 | NA | 17 | TRBV2 | NA | TGTGCCAGCAGTGAAGGTAATCGCAGGGCGGTCTCCGGGGAGCTGTTTTTT | CASSEGNRRAVSGELFF
TRBJ2-1 | NA | 16 | TRBV9 | TRBD2 | TGTGCCAGCAGCCCCCGAGGCGCGGGAGGCTACAATGAGCAGTTCTTC | CASSPRGAGGYNEQFF
TRBJ1-2 | NA | 12 | TRBV27 | NA | TGTGCCAGCGGTACAGAGCCCTATGGCTACACCTTC | CASGTEPYGYTF
TRBJ1-5 | NA | 15 | TRBV11-2 | NA | TGTGCCAGCAGCCAATCCCACAGTGCAAATCAGCCCCAGCATTTT | CASSQSHSANQPQHF
TRBJ2-6 | NA | 16 | TRBV19 | NA | TGTGCCAGTAGTATCCCCCCAGGGACTGGGGCCAACGTCCTGACTTTC | CASSIPPGTGANVLTF
TRBJ1-5 | NA | 17 | TRBV7-8 | NA | TGTGCCAGCAGCCGTACAACAGGGTTGACGTACAATCAGCCCCAGCATTTT | CASSRTTGLTYNQPQHF
TRBJ2-7 | NA | 14 | TRBV4-1 | NA | TGCGCCAGCAGCCTCCTACCCAGGATCTACGAGCAGTACTTC | CASSLLPRIYEQYF
TRBJ1-1 | NA | 15 | TRBV7-2 | TRBD1 | TGTGCCAGCAGCTCCGACAGGGGCCGGGGGACTGAAGCTTTCTTT | CASSSDRGRGTEAFF
TRBJ1-4 | NA | 14 | TRBV10-1 | NA | TGCGCCAGCAGCCCCCGGAGGGCGCGGGAAAAACTGTTTTTT | CASSPRRAREKLFF
TRBJ2-4 | NA | 17 | TRBV10-3 | TRBD2 | TGTGCCATCAGTGAGCAAGCGGGAGGTGTGACCAAAAACATTCAGTACTTC | CAISEQAGGVTKNIQYF
TRBJ2-1 | NA | 14 | TRBV5-1 | TRBD2 | TGCGCCAGCAGCTGGGACTACCCCTACAATGAGCAGTTCTTC | CASSWDYPYNEQFF
TRBJ2-7 | NA | 12 | TRBV5-5 | NA | TGTGCCAGCAGCTTTAGACGCGGTGAGCAGTACTTC | CASSFRRGEQYF
TRBJ1-1 | NA | 12 | TRBV19 | NA | TGTGCCACCCGGTTCATGAACACTGAAGCTTTCTTT | CATRFMNTEAFF
TRBJ1-5 | NA | 14 | TRBV30 | NA | TGTGCCTGGAACAGTAAGGGGGGGAATCAGCCCCAGCATTTT | CAWNSKGGNQPQHF
TRBJ2-1 | NA | 14 | TRBV10-3 | NA | TGTGCCATCAGTGAGTTAGCTACCTACAATGAGCAGTTCTTC | CAISELATYNEQFF
TRBJ2-5 | NA | 13 | TRBV18 | TRBD1 | TGTGCCAGCTCTTCGGGACAGACAGAGACCCAGTACTTC | CASSSGQTETQYF
TRBJ2-3 | many | 11 | TRBV6-5 | NA | TGTGCCAGCGTAAGCTTGCATACGCAGTATTTT | CASVSLHTQYF
TRBJ2-7 | NA | 13 | TRBV7-9 | NA | TGTGCCAGCAGCACGGGACACCTCTACGAGCAGTACTTC | CASSTGHLYEQYF
TRBJ2-7 | few | 14 | TRBV6-5 | TRBD2 | TGTGCCAGCAAAACTAGCGGGGCCCCTCGGGAGCAGTACTTC | CASKTSGAPREQYF
TRBJ2-4 | NA | 15 | TRBV6-2/TRBV6-3 | TRBD1 | TGTGCCAGCAGTAGGGGACAGGGGGCTAAAAACATTCAGTACTTC | CASSRGQGAKNIQYF
TRBJ2-3 | NA | 19 | TRBV14 | TRBD2 | TGTGCCAGCAGCCAAGATAAAGTCTTCGGACTAGCGAAAGGAGATACGCAGTATTTT | CASSQDKVFGLAKGDTQYF
TRBJ2-6 | NA | 20 | TRBV7-8 | NA | TGTGCCAGCAGCTTAATTGGTCGAGAAAAGATCCTCTCTGGGGCCAACGTCCTGACTTTC | CASSLIGREKILSGANVLTF